Shown below are 22 T cell receptor beta chains from a single sample sequenced in a study of blood T cell repertoires in COVID-19. Clones were read by immunoSEQ multiplex PCR, and TCRdb kept only the in-frame ones, dropping some. The profile shows tens of thousands of clones, 88% of them singletons. The specimen was PBMCs or T cells enriched from blood (not recorded which). All receptors come from a woman in her forties who had recovered from COVID-19.

The chain links TRBV7-2 to TRBJ2-5, with 7 bases lining up with TRBD1. This CDR3 is built from 16 residues. CDR1 is SGHTA and CDR2 is FQGNSA in the germline V gene. J gave up 5 bases and V 2 bases, and 11 bases lay outside the gene matches. The CDR3 here is CASSLPSRGWMETQYF. The CDR3 DNA reads as TGTGCCAGCAGCTTACCTAGCAGGGGGTGGATGGAGACCCAGTACTTC.

This chain links TRBV11-2 with TRBJ2-1; possibly TRBD1 for D (5 bases). Per germline, CDR1 SGHAT and CDR2 FQNNGV. V was shortened by 1 base and J by 0 bases, with 16 bases between the two germline ends. The CDR3 sequence is 18 residues long. The CDR3 DNA sequence: TGTGCCAGCAGCTTAGCGGTAGGGGCCTCAACCTCCTACAATGAGCAGTTCTTC. Its translation is CASSLAVGASTSYNEQFF. Full variable domain (remainder filled in from reference TRBV11-2 and TRBJ2-1): EAGVAQSPRYKIIEKRQSVAFWCNPISGHATLYWYQQILGQGPKLLIQFQNNGVVDDSQLPKDRFSAERLKGVDSTLKIQPAKLEDSAVYLCASSLAVGASTSYNEQFFGPGTRLTVL.

The chain couples TRBV6-5 to TRBJ1-3; TRBD1 matches at 8 bases. V was pared by 6 bases and J by 0 bases, with 4 bases of the junction left unmatched. CDR3 length equals 15 residues. CDR1 is MNHEY and CDR2 is SVGAGI in the germline V gene. The CDR3 region is CASRNGQGSGNTIYF. The DNA of the CDR3 is TGTGCCAGCAGAAACGGACAGGGCTCTGGAAACACCATATATTTT.

The gene calls are TRBV4-1 and TRBJ2-7; TRBD2 agrees at 7 bases. Losses at the gene ends were 4 bases for V and 7 bases for J; bases not matched to a gene: 7. The CDR3 totals 13 residues. The germline gives CDR1 MGHRA, CDR2 YSYEKL. CDR3 DNA sequence: TGCGCCAGCAGCCTCCCGGGGGGAGAAGAGCAGTACTTC. Protein product: CASSLPGGEEQYF.

The V call is TRBV9, the J call TRBJ1-2, with 8 bases aligning to TRBD1. In germline, CDR1 is SGDLS, CDR2 YYNGEE. The CDR3 is 13 residues long. J was trimmed by 4 bases and V by 6 bases; bases with no gene match: 5. CDR3 bases: TGTGCCAGCAACCGTGACAGGGGCTATGGCTACACCTTC. It codes for CASNRDRGYGYTF.

The chain combines TRBV2 with TRBJ1-5; D not certain. The germline V gene encodes CDR1 SNHLY and CDR2 FYNNEI. The V end lost 1 base, the J end lost 5 bases, and 15 bases lay between the germline ends. The CDR3 extends over 16 amino acids. CDR3: CASSEVGRTGDQPQHF. The CDR3 DNA reads TGTGCCAGCAGTGAAGTGGGAAGGACGGGAGATCAGCCCCAGCATTTT.

The CDR3 nucleotides are TGTGCCAGCAGCGGGGGGCCTGCAACTAATGAAAAACTGTTTTTT. It translates to CASSGGPATNEKLFF. The V and J genes are TRBV9 and TRBJ1-4, with D tentatively TRBD1 (6 bases). The CDR3 is made up of 15 amino acids. V lost 3 bases and J lost 0, with 9 bases in between. Germline CDR1 and CDR2: SGDLS and YYNGEE.

V usage is TRBV19 and J usage is TRBJ2-7; 11 nucleotides agree with TRBD2. Looked up from germline, CDR1 is LNHDA and CDR2 is SQIVND (reference sequence). The CDR3 is 15 amino acids. V shed 3 bases and J 7 bases; nucleotides not matched to a gene: 8. The CDR3 region is CASSMLAGGQREQYF. Here the CDR3 DNA reads TGTGCCAGTAGTATGTTAGCGGGGGGGCAGCGAGAGCAGTACTTC.

The chain is built from TRBV5-1 and TRBJ2-7; D might be TRBD2 (6 bases). CDR3 length: 14 residues. Germline V gene sequence: CDR1 SGHRS, CDR2 YFSETQ. Trimming took 0 bases from V and 1 from J, leaving 8 bases between them. CDR3 region: CASSLGAGSYEQYF. CDR3 nucleotide sequence: TGCGCCAGCAGCTTGGGGGCGGGGTCCTACGAGCAGTACTTC.

The rearrangement joins TRBV2 to TRBJ1-2; TRBD1 aligns across 8 bases. V shed 7 bases and J 8 bases; nucleotides not matched to a gene: 6. The CDR3 spans 12 residues. CDR1 SNHLY and CDR2 FYNNEI come from the germline V gene. The CDR3, as DNA: TGTGCCAGCAAGGACAGGGTTCACGGCTACACCTTC. Translating gives CASKDRVHGYTF.

The V call is TRBV19, the J call TRBJ2-1, with 7 bases aligning to TRBD1. CDR3 length: 16 amino acids. V lost 2 bases to trimming and J lost 0 bases; unmatched junction nucleotides: 4. Germline CDR1 reads LNHDA; CDR2 reads SQIVND (reference sequence). The CDR3 DNA follows: TGTGCCAGTAGTATAAGGGGGCGAGGCTCCTACAATGAGCAGTTCTTC. It specifies CASSIRGRGSYNEQFF.

The rearrangement uses TRBV3-1 (or the pseudogene TRBV3-2) and TRBJ2-4; 10 nucleotides align to TRBD2. The CDR3 is made up of 16 amino acids. Germline V gene lookup returns CDR1 LGHDT and CDR2 YNNKEL (reference sequence). The trim removed 0 bases at V and 8 bases at J, leaving 7 bases unmatched. CDR3 DNA: TGTGCCAGCAGCCAAGAGGCGGTAGCGGGGGGACACATTCAGTACTTC. Its translation: CASSQEAVAGGHIQYF.

The chain combines TRBV7-9 with TRBJ1-2; D unresolved. The CDR3 is 14 amino acids. Trimming took off 4 bases at V and 4 bases at J, with 13 bases between the two ends. Germline CDR1 and CDR2: SEHNR and FQNEAQ (reference sequence). This CDR3 is CASSSLPGSYGYTF. Here the CDR3 DNA reads TGTGCCAGCAGCTCCCTCCCCGGGTCCTATGGCTACACCTTC. Together with reference TRBV7-9 and TRBJ1-2, the CDR3 gives the full variable domain: DTGVSQNPRHKITKRGQNVTFRCDPISEHNRLYWYRQTLGQGPEFLTYFQNEAQLEKSRLLSDRFSAERPKGSFSTLEIQRTEQGDSAMYLCASSSLPGSYGYTFGSGTRLTVV.

This clone was recorded once. V is TRBV28 and J is TRBJ1-2; D perhaps matches TRBD1 (5 bases). CDR3 length: 13 amino acids. Germline V gene data show CDR1 as MDHEN and CDR2 as SYDVKM. Trimming pared 4 bases from V and 4 bases from J, leaving 10 bases between. The CDR3 DNA follows: TGTGCCAGCAGTTATGGAGGGGTCTATGGCTACACCTTC. Translating it yields CASSYGGVYGYTF.

The J gene is TRBJ2-3, the V gene TRBV7-2, with TRBD2 identical over 14 bases. In germline, CDR1 is SGHTA, CDR2 FQGNSA. This CDR3 comprises 19 residues. V gave up 3 bases and J gave up 0 bases; unmatched junction bases: 8. The CDR3 reads CASSFGGLAGGPSTDTQYF. CDR3 DNA sequence: TGTGCCAGCAGCTTCGGCGGACTAGCGGGGGGTCCTAGCACAGATACGCAGTATTTT.

Written as DNA, the CDR3 is TGTGCCAGCTCCATGATTATTGCTAGCACCAATGAGCAGTTCTTC. As protein: CASSMIIASTNEQFF. The chain carries TRBV18 and TRBJ2-1; possibly TRBD2 for D (5 bases). This CDR3 contains 15 residues. The V and J ends lost 6 bases and 6 bases respectively, with 18 bases between them. In germline, CDR1 is KGHSH, CDR2 LQKENI.

This clone was seen just once. This sequence joins TRBV5-1 and TRBJ2-7; D perhaps matches TRBD1 (6 bases). CDR3 length equals 15 residues. The V and J ends lost 0 bases and 2 bases respectively, with 12 bases between them. The V gene's germline CDR1 is SGHRS and CDR2 YFSETQ. The CDR3 is CASSLAGTSTYEQYF. CDR3 DNA: TGCGCCAGCAGCTTGGCCGGGACATCAACCTACGAGCAGTACTTC.

The gene calls are TRBV7-2 and TRBJ2-1; D unresolved. This CDR3 is built from 13 residues. Trimming left V 4 bases short and J 6 bases short, with 10 bases between. The germline gives CDR1 SGHTA, CDR2 FQGNSA. Written as DNA, the CDR3 is TGTGCCAGCAGCTCTTCGACTCCCAATGAGCAGTTCTTC. Encoded protein: CASSSSTPNEQFF.

In its sample, this clone was seen once. This sequence joins TRBV7-9 and TRBJ1-2, with TRBD1 matching 11 bases. Germline V lookup: CDR1 SEHNR, CDR2 FQNEAQ (reference sequence). V lost 8 bases, J lost 8 bases, and 7 bases stayed unmatched. The CDR3 length is 13 residues. CDR3 in amino acids: CASGWDRGVGYTF. The DNA for the CDR3 is TGTGCCAGCGGGTGGGACAGGGGGGTCGGCTACACCTTC.

The V call is TRBV11-3, the J call TRBJ2-7, with TRBD1 as a possible D gene (6 bases). Trimming took 5 bases from V and 5 from J, leaving 19 bases between them. The length of the CDR3 is 15 residues. CDR1 and CDR2 from the germline V gene are SGHNT and YENEEA. The CDR3 reads CASSHGRGRGHEQYF. CDR3 bases: TGTGCCAGCAGCCACGGTCGGGGCAGGGGCCACGAGCAGTACTTC.

This chain uses TRBV4-1 with TRBJ1-1; D is possibly TRBD1 (6 bases). V was cut by 0 bases and J by 5 bases, with 13 bases left in between. The CDR3 contains 15 residues. In germline, CDR1 is MGHRA, CDR2 YSYEKL. The CDR3 bases are TGCGCCAGCAGCCAAGACAGGGGTGGAAGGACTGAAGCTTTCTTT. It is translated as CASSQDRGGRTEAFF.

DNA for the CDR3: TGTGCCAGCAGTTCTCCCCAGACAGGGGAATATGGCTACACCTTC. Protein: CASSSPQTGEYGYTF. V is TRBV27 and J is TRBJ1-2; 8 bases map to TRBD1. CDR3 length: 15 residues. V lost 4 bases and J lost 5; bases outside the gene matches: 9. Germline V CDR1 and CDR2: MNHEY, SMNVEV (reference sequence).